The clone carrying this T cell receptor (beta chain) was detected ten times or more. The target antigen is unknown. From the 5' RACE reads, TCRdb called clonotypes with MiXCR, one entry per CDR3 protein. The profile shows some 670,000 distinct CDR3 sequences, over 9% of them singletons. Germline V gene sequence: CDR1 SGHRS, CDR2 YFSETQ. This CDR3 is 13 amino acids long. The V and J ends lost 5 bases and 5 bases, in that order; junction bases with no gene match: 5. This specimen belongs to a study of T cells after yellow fever vaccination. Across the study: When fractions had low cell numbers, they were prepared with SMART-Seq v4 Ultra Low Input.

Study results and limitations: Boosting was followed by the reappearance of most primary-vaccination clones (roughly 95% CD4, about 89% CD8). FACS-sorted repertoires could contain abundant clonotypes contaminating from the bulk population.

The sample consisted of PBMCs, taken on the day of the yellow fever booster vaccination. The rearrangement links TRBV5-1 to TRBJ2-3; 7 positions agree with TRBD1. The sequence derives from a young man who received the YFV17D yellow fever vaccine. This chain's CDR3 is CASSRQGQDTQYF. For the CDR3, the DNA is TGCGCCAGCAGTAGACAGGGCCAAGATACGCAGTATTTT.